This TCR beta chain appears in the sequencing data of a study of blood T cell repertoires in COVID-19. On the study more broadly: Italy, Spain and the United States were the sources of the convalescent and acute COVID-19 samples. PBMCs, B-cell-depleted T cells, or T cells provided the cDNA or gDNA that made up the material.

Methods used by the authors: Reference gene primer amplification gave estimated nucleated cell counts. TCRdb's table, derived via immunoSEQ multiplex PCR, lists solely in-frame clones and lacks some. V and J calls and clone size follow that table, whereas D and trimming were derived from the DNA. The sample consists of 150,000 to 200,000 clones, under 85% of them appearing once. This clone has just a few counts. Looked up from germline, CDR1 is SGDLS and CDR2 is YYNGEE. This CDR3 is 16 amino acids long. Trimming stripped 4 bases from V and 10 bases from J, with 21 bases between. The clonotype was recovered from a man aged 55 to 70 who had recovered from COVID-19. Material for sequencing was peripheral blood. The chain carries TRBV9 and TRBJ1-6; the D is unclear. In nucleotides, the CDR3 is TGTGCCAGCAGCTCCCCCCCTCGGGGAGGGCCCTCACCCCTCCACTTT. Translation gives CASSSPPRGGPSPLHF.